One and the same sample provided the 11 T cell receptor beta chains below, sequenced in a study of immune characterization of retroperitoneal liposarcoma (dated by TCRdb to between 2019 and 2020). The method was PCR. Reads for this sample came from a NextSeq 500. TCRdb reprocessed the public reads (quality trimming at Q25 with fastp, clone calling with MiXCR) and kept in-frame beta chains. Each record represents a unique CDR3 protein, reported with the most common genes and DNA among its rows. This sample holds approximately 7,100 distinct CDR3 sequences; 25% to 35% were observed only once. The ten biggest clones cover more than 12% of the sample. The sample was blood. These receptor sequences come from a male donor with retroperitoneal liposarcoma.

This clonotype was counted between two and nine times. This chain joins TRBV12-3 or TRBV12-4 and TRBJ2-1; the D gene is possibly TRBD2 (5 bases). With the DNA end fitting TRBJ2-7 better, the J assignment may be wrong. The CDR3 has 17 residues. Here the CDR3 DNA reads TGTGCCAGCAGTTTAGGTCCGGCAGGACTCTCCCCCTACGAGCAGTACTTC. Protein sequence: CASSLGPAGLSPYEQYF.

This clonotype was seen at least ten times. This rearrangement joins TRBV12-3 or TRBV12-4 to TRBJ1-4; 11 bases are a match to TRBD1. J lost 9 bases, V lost 3 bases, and 3 bases had no gene match. This CDR3 spans 14 amino acids. The CDR3 DNA sequence: TGTGCCAGCAGTTTTGGGACAGGGGGTAAAAAACTGTTTTTT. It specifies CASSFGTGGKKLFF.

This clonotype has just a few counts. V gene TRBV12-3 or TRBV12-4 combines with J gene TRBJ2-3, with 7 positions matching TRBD2. The ends lost 5 bases at V and 0 bases at J; junction bases unmatched: 8. CDR3 length equals 16 residues. The CDR3 here is CASSTYSGPSTDTQYF. The CDR3 DNA reads as TGTGCCAGCAGTACATATAGCGGGCCTAGCACAGATACGCAGTATTTT.

This clonotype was found once. The V gene is TRBV6-6, the J gene TRBJ1-2, with D possibly being TRBD1 (5 bases). This CDR3 has 14 amino acids. Germline V gene lookup returns CDR1 MNHNY and CDR2 SVGAGI (reference sequence). Trimming left V 2 bases short and J 4 bases short, with 11 bases between. The CDR3 nucleotides are TGTGCCAGCAGTTACAGCCGGGACGGCTATGGCTACACCTTC. It specifies CASSYSRDGYGYTF.

This clonotype was seen a handful of times. This chain joins TRBV6-1 and TRBJ2-1, with a tentative D call TRBD1 (5 bases). V was pared by 7 bases and J by 2 bases, with 15 bases between. The CDR3 loop spans 15 amino acids. Germline CDR1 reads MNHNS; CDR2 reads SASEGT. The CDR3 loop is CASTPRTGTYNEQFF. The CDR3, as DNA: TGTGCCAGCACCCCGAGAACAGGAACCTACAATGAGCAGTTCTTC.

This clonotype was detected many times. DNA of the CDR3: TGCGCCAGCAGCCCTGGGGGTGAAGCTTTCTTT. Translating gives CASSPGGEAFF. V gene TRBV10-2 combines with J gene TRBJ1-1; TRBD1 might be the D (5 bases). The CDR3 contains 11 residues. The V end lost 6 bases, the J end lost 7 bases, and 9 bases lay between the germline ends. The V gene's germline CDR1 is WSHSY and CDR2 SAAADI.

This clonotype was seen only a few times. The chain carries TRBV12-3 or TRBV12-4 and TRBJ2-1, with D maybe TRBD1 (5 bases). The CDR3 runs 16 residues. The V and J ends lost 1 base and 4 bases respectively, with 14 bases between them. The chain's CDR3 is CASSLEQGAGYNEQFF. CDR3 nucleotides: TGTGCCAGCAGTTTAGAGCAAGGGGCTGGATACAATGAGCAGTTCTTC.

The V and J genes are TRBV7-6 and TRBJ2-5, with D possibly matching TRBD1 (6 bases). There are 16 residues in the CDR3. V shed 3 bases and J shed 1 base, with 15 bases lying between them. Looked up from germline, CDR1 is SGHVS and CDR2 is FNYEAQ. In nucleotides, the CDR3 is TGTGCCAGCAGCTTGGGGTTGGGGGCGGGCCAAGAGACCCAGTACTTC. It specifies CASSLGLGAGQETQYF.

In its sample, this clonotype was seen a few times. Germline is not matched at one junction end, which may reflect a read error. The V and J genes are TRBV27 and TRBJ2-5, with 7 bases matching TRBD2. The CDR3 is made up of 14 amino acids. The V gene's germline CDR1 is MNHEY and CDR2 SMNVEV (reference sequence). The CDR3 loop is CASIPSSGAKAQYF. CDR3 nucleotides: TGTGCCAGCATACCCTCCAGCGGGGCCAAGGCGCAGTACTTT.

This chain uses TRBV5-1 with TRBJ1-1; 7 bases are shared with TRBD1. V dropped 3 bases and J dropped 3; count of bases not matched to a gene: 2. The CDR3 runs to 13 residues. Germline CDR1 SGHRS, CDR2 YFSETQ. The CDR3 loop is CASSWDSHTEAFF. As DNA, the CDR3 is TGCGCCAGCAGCTGGGACAGCCACACTGAAGCTTTCTTT.

The chain combines TRBV6-1 with TRBJ2-7, with a possible D match to TRBD1 (6 bases). CDR1 and CDR2 from the germline V gene are MNHNS and SASEGT. CDR3 length: 15 residues. The ends were cut back, 5 bases at V and 0 bases at J, with 14 bases in the middle. Here the CDR3 reads CASSRTGIYSYEQYF. The CDR3 DNA is TGTGCCAGCAGTCGCACAGGGATTTACTCCTACGAGCAGTACTTC.